This T cell receptor (beta chain) derives from a study of tumor and adjacent non-tumor tissue in lung cancer. This sample's RNA came from whole unsorted tissue. The normal lung tissue was taken more than 3 cm from the tumor edge. Between August and November 2014, newly diagnosed, chemotherapy-naive lung cancer patients underwent thoracic surgery in China. The CDR3 runs to 15 residues. CDR1 is SGHAT, CDR2 FQDESV, per germline (reference sequence). TCRbeta libraries were built with three rounds of nested PCR, modified from ARM-PCR. TCRdb passed the multiplex PCR reads through MiXCR, listing each CDR3 protein once. The top ten clones hold 45% of a sample with about 67,000 distinct CDR3 sequences, more than 75% of them seen once.

The rearrangement uses TRBV11-1 and TRBJ2-1, with 7 bases fitting TRBD2. The J call may be incorrect, as the DNA end agrees better with TRBJ2-7. This clonotype was obtained from a man aged 60 to 69 with non-small cell lung cancer. Sample: distant non-tumor lung tissue. The CDR3 DNA reads as TGTGCCAGCAGCCTGTGGACTAGTGGGAACTATGAGCAGTACTTC. This codes for CASSLWTSGNYEQYF.